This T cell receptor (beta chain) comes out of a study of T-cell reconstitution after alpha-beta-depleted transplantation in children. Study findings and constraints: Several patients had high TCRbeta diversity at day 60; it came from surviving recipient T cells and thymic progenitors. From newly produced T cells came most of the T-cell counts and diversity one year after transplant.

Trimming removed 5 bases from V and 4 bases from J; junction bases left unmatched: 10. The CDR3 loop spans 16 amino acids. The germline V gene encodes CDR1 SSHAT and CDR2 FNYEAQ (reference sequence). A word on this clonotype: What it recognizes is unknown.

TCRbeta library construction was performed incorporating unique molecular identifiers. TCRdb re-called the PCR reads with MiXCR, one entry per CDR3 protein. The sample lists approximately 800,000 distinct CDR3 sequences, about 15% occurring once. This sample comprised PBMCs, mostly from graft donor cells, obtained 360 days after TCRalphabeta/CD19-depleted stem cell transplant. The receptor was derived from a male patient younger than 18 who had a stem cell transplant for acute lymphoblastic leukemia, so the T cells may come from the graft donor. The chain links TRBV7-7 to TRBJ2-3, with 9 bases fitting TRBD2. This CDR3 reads CASSPLAGGPSDTQYF. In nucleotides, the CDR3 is TGTGCCAGCAGCCCCCTGGCGGGAGGGCCCTCAGATACGCAGTATTTT. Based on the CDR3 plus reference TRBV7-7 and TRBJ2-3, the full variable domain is GAGVSQSPRYKVTKRGQDVTLRCDPISSHATLYWYQQALGQGPEFLTYFNYEAQPDKSGLPSDRFSAERPEGSISTLTIQRTEQRDSAMYRCASSPLAGGPSDTQYFGPGTRLTVL.